This T cell receptor (beta chain) was obtained from a study of blood T cell repertoires in COVID-19 (dated by TCRdb to the early 2020s). Context from the whole study: Samples from collaborators originated in the United States, Italy and Spain and spanned both the acute and convalescent phases of COVID-19. The material from the prospective study consisted of cDNA or gDNA derived from T cells, B-cell-depleted T cells, or PBMCs. The dataset comprised deeply sampled blood TCRbeta repertoires from subjects exposed to, actively infected with, or recovered from COVID-19. The repertoires were made available in a free public database intended to serve as a resource for research on the immune response to SARS-CoV-2. Samples were obtained from the ongoing ImmuneRACE study (first 160 participants) and from 1,200 or so subjects provided by 6 global collaborators. Sample metadata almost always included a de-identified subject ID, COVID-19 status, age in years and sex. Where available, HLA class I and class II types were taken from metadata supplied by the sample provider and were not determined by assay-based typing.

Participants in the prospective study were enrolled through a virtual design, were aged roughly 18 to 95 years, and lived in roughly 25 United States geographic areas. In the prospective study, participants were assigned to cohorts based on the clinical history participants reported in a screening survey and a study questionnaire. Mobile phlebotomists in the prospective study collected whole blood, serum and a nasopharyngeal or oropharyngeal swab from every participant. Over a roughly 2-month period, participants in the prospective study had the option of providing additional blood draws and questionnaires. Prospective study blood samples were shipped either frozen or at room temperature before DNA extraction. On this clone: Which antigen it targets is not known. No much larger clone exists at a distance of one base, and base qualities are not known.

Per the germline V gene (reference sequence), WNHNN is the CDR1 and SYGVQD is the CDR2. Including cysteine and phenylalanine, the CDR3 has 15 amino acids. Only the CDR3 part of the read is kept: 45 bases, read in frame from the first base. Ends trimmed: V by 3 bases, J by 8 bases; bases unmatched to a gene: 1. TCRbeta CDR3 regions were amplified from genomic DNA by means of the immunoSEQ Assay, a bias-controlled multiplex PCR. Concerning the study's data processing: Within the assay, amplification of reference gene primers was used to estimate how many nucleated cells each sample contained. To quantify the absolute abundance of each unique TCRbeta CDR3 rearrangement, sequence reads were collapsed and filtered. For each sample, productive Simpson clonality was calculated as the square root of Simpson's diversity index across productive rearrangements. TCRdb took over this immuneACCESS table, retaining in-frame rearrangements with V and J assigned. Such tables are incomplete; in checked studies, under half of the missing clones stem from an unresolved V gene, and the remainder is unexplained. For V, J and clone size, that table is used; D and trimming come from the DNA. Recorded for this sample are roughly 240,000 clones; more than 70% of them occurred a single time. The top ten clonotypes cover about 2.5% of the sample.

Findings and caveats that apply to the study as a whole: The quantity of clinical and demographic metadata differed by source and by participant and was supplied without curation.

The receptor was isolated from a middle-aged woman with acute COVID-19. Sequenced material: PBMCs or T cells enriched from blood (not recorded which). The rearranged segments are TRBV10-1 and TRBJ2-1; 16 central bases correspond to TRBD2. The nucleotide sequence is TGCGCCAGCAGTGAAGGGACTAGCGGGAGGGATGAGCAGTTCTTC. It is translated as CASSEGTSGRDEQFF.